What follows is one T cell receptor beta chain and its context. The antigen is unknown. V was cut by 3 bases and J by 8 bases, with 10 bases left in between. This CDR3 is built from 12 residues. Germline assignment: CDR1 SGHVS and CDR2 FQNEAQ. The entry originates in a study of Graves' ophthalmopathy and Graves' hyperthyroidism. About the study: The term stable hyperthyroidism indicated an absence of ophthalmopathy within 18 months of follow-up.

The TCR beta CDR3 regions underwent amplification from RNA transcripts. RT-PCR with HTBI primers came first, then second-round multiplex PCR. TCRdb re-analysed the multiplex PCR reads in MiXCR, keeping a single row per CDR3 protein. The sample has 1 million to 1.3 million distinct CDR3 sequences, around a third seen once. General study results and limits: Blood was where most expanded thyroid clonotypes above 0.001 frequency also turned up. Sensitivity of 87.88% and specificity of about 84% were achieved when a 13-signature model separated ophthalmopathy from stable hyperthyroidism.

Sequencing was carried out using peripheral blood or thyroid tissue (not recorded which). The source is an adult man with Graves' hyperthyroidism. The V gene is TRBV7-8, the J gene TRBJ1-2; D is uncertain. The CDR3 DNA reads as TGTGCCAGCAGCTTGGCGGCCGGGGGCTACACCTTC. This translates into CASSLAAGGYTF.